Below are 30 T cell receptor beta chains sequenced from a single sample in a study of regulatory T cells in long-lasting Graves disease. Documented time point: newly diagnosed GD, antithyroid drugs for less than 3 months. PBMC-derived RNA was used for the TCR library. Construction of TCR beta libraries relied on iRepertoire HTBI primers and on Arm-PCR targeting CDR3 regions. TCRdb ran MiXCR on the multiplex PCR reads and lists one entry per CDR3 protein. The sample yields a few hundred thousand distinct CDR3 sequences, over 14% seen once. These data were likewise used in another study, on T cells in Graves' hyperthyroidism and ophthalmopathy.

The starting material was peripheral blood mononuclear cells (PBMCs), obtained at new diagnosis, from a patient treated with antithyroid drugs. These receptors originate from a woman between 35 and 50 years old with Graves disease.

There are a few counts of this clonotype. The V and J genes are TRBV19 and TRBJ2-5, with TRBD1 identical over 11 bases. V gave up 3 bases and J gave up 7 bases; unmatched junction bases: 4. CDR1 is LNHDA and CDR2 is SQIVND in the germline V gene (reference sequence). The CDR3 loop spans 14 amino acids. The CDR3 here is CASSIGQGAWTQYF. The DNA of the CDR3 is TGTGCCAGTAGTATCGGACAGGGGGCTTGGACCCAGTACTTC.

This clonotype was detected many times. The CDR3 DNA reads TGTGCCAGCAGTTTATTCGGGGGGATCAATCAGCCCCAGCATTTT. Translated, it gives CASSLFGGINQPQHF. This sequence joins TRBV27 and TRBJ1-5, with a weak D call TRBD1 (5 bases). V was trimmed by 1 base and J by 3 bases, leaving 10 bases between them. This CDR3 comprises 15 residues. Germline V CDR1 and CDR2: MNHEY, SMNVEV (reference sequence).

The chain carries TRBV29-1 and TRBJ2-1, with 9 bases aligning to TRBD2. This CDR3 region has 14 residues. Germline CDR1 is SQVTM and CDR2 is ANQGSEA. V gave up 7 bases and J gave up 0 bases; unmatched junction bases: 4. Here the CDR3 reads CSAYSGSSYNEQFF. The CDR3 region has the DNA TGCAGCGCCTATAGCGGGAGCTCCTACAATGAGCAGTTCTTC.

This clonotype was seen at least ten times. This sequence joins TRBV2 and TRBJ2-1; D is possibly TRBD1 (6 bases). This CDR3 comprises 12 residues. CDR1 is SNHLY and CDR2 is FYNNEI in the germline V gene. V lost 5 bases and J 10 bases, leaving 12 bases between the germline ends. The CDR3 nucleotides read TGTGCCAGCAGTCGCACAGGGATGGAGCAGTTCTTC. It is translated as CASSRTGMEQFF.

This sequence joins TRBV11-3 and TRBJ2-5; TRBD2 matches 9 bases. The CDR3 runs to 14 residues. Unmatched junction bases numbered 6, after V lost 5 bases and J lost 5 bases. CDR1 and CDR2 from the germline V gene are SGHNT and YENEEA. Here the CDR3 reads CASSKNSGSETQYF. DNA of the CDR3: TGTGCCAGCAGCAAGAATAGCGGGAGTGAGACCCAGTACTTC.

About this clonotype: Compared with germline, one end of the junction differs, possibly owing to a read error. The genes are TRBV11-2 and TRBJ2-3; 12 bases match TRBD2. The CDR3 runs to 18 residues. Germline CDR1 and CDR2: SGHAT and FQNNGV. The CDR3 spells CASSLGGLAGGVPDTQCF. Written as DNA, the CDR3 is TGTGCCAGCAGCTTAGGAGGTCTAGCGGGAGGGGTGCCAGATACTCAGTGTTTT. Combining the CDR3 with reference TRBV11-2 and TRBJ2-3 gives the whole variable domain EAGVAQSPRYKIIEKRQSVAFWCNPISGHATLYWYQQILGQGPKLLIQFQNNGVVDDSQLPKDRFSAERLKGVDSTLKIQPAKLEDSAVYLCASSLGGLAGGVPDTQCFGPGTRLTVL.

The chain joins TRBV2 to TRBJ2-7, with a tentative D call TRBD1 (7 bases). From germline, CDR1 is SNHLY and CDR2 FYNNEI. Trimming pared 5 bases from V and 0 bases from J, leaving 20 bases between. There are 17 residues in the CDR3. The DNA of the CDR3 is TGTGCCAGCAGTATCACCGGGGGTCAGGGGGTCTCCTACGAGCAGTACTTC. This encodes CASSITGGQGVSYEQYF.

This clonotype was found a few times. One base away lies a much larger clone, so this may be a sequencing read error. The chain recombines TRBV10-3 with TRBJ2-1, with D unclear. Germline V gene sequence: CDR1 ENHRY, CDR2 SYGVKD. CDR3 size: 13 residues. Deletions cut 2 bases from V and 9 bases from J, with 11 bases between. In nucleotides, the CDR3 is TGTGCCATCAGTGAGACTAAAGGCGGTGAGCAGTTCTTC. Its protein product is CAISETKGGEQFF.

This clonotype was recorded many times. The chain recombines TRBV10-3 with TRBJ2-1; 7 positions agree with TRBD1. Germline values: CDR1 ENHRY, CDR2 SYGVKD. V shed 3 bases and J 7 bases; nucleotides not matched to a gene: 27. The CDR3 consists of 21 residues. The CDR3 reads CAISDERQGRRVKPNSNEQFF. CDR3 coding DNA: TGTGCCATCAGTGACGAAAGACAGGGTAGAAGGGTGAAGCCAAATTCAAATGAGCAGTTCTTC.

This clonotype was counted only a few times. The V call is TRBV10-2, the J call TRBJ1-5; 10 bases agree with TRBD1. The CDR3 length is 16 residues. J gave up 3 bases and V 2 bases, and 4 bases lay outside the gene matches. Germline CDR1 WSHSY, CDR2 SAAADI. CDR3 in amino acids: CASSEPDRGNNQPQHF. CDR3 sequence (DNA): TGCGCCAGCAGTGAGCCGGACAGGGGGAACAATCAGCCCCAGCATTTT.

This clonotype was detected only a few times. V and J are TRBV24-1 and TRBJ2-1, with 7 bases fitting TRBD2. Germline V gives CDR1 KGHDR, CDR2 SFDVKD. Trimming at V came to 6 bases and at J to 12 bases, leaving 10 bases not matched to a gene. The CDR3 runs 13 residues. The CDR3 sequence: CATSNPAWGGQFF. The CDR3, as DNA: TGTGCCACCAGTAACCCCGCGTGGGGGGGGCAGTTCTTC.

This clonotype has just a few counts. V gene TRBV7-6 combines with J gene TRBJ1-5, with a possible D match to TRBD1 (6 bases). The V gene's germline CDR1 is SGHVS and CDR2 FNYEAQ. The V end was cut by 5 bases, the J end by 5 bases, with 10 bases between. The CDR3 has 13 residues. The CDR3 DNA follows: TGTGCCAGCAGCCAGGGGCGGGATCAGCCCCAGCATTTT. It is translated as CASSQGRDQPQHF.

In its sample, this clonotype was seen a few times. The V call is TRBV6-5, the J call TRBJ2-1, with D tentatively TRBD2 (6 bases). Germline values: CDR1 MNHEY, CDR2 SVGAGI. This CDR3 is built from 14 residues. The germline V and J ends were trimmed by 1 base and 8 bases, with 12 bases remaining between them. The CDR3 protein is CASSYLGGEDEQFF. The CDR3 bases are TGTGCCAGCAGTTACTTGGGGGGTGAAGATGAGCAGTTCTTC.

This clonotype was detected a few times. A much bigger clone sits one base away, suggesting this may be a read error. V is TRBV7-2 and J is TRBJ1-4, with D unclear. CDR3 length equals 12 residues. The germline gives CDR1 SGHTA, CDR2 FQGNSA. CDR3 in DNA: TGTGCCAACAGCGGACGTAATGAAAAACTGTTTTTT. This encodes CANSGRNEKLFF. Complete variable domain (other parts from reference TRBV7-2 and TRBJ1-4): GAGVSQSPSNKVTEKGKDVELRCDPISGHTALYWYRQSLGQGLEFLIYFQGNSAPDKSGLPSDRFSAERTGGSVSTLTIQRTQQEDSAVYLCANSGRNEKLFFGSGTQLSVL.

This clonotype was seen at least ten times. The chain recombines TRBV27 with TRBJ2-1; the D gene is possibly TRBD1 (5 bases). From germline, CDR1 is MNHEY and CDR2 SMNVEV (reference sequence). The CDR3 has 12 amino acids. Trimming removed 8 bases at V and 4 bases at J, with 9 bases between. For the CDR3, the DNA is TGTGCCAGCCGCACAGGATACAATGAGCAGTTCTTC. Its protein product is CASRTGYNEQFF.

This clonotype was found many times. The chain recombines TRBV12-3 or TRBV12-4 with TRBJ2-1; 14 positions match TRBD2. The J segment lost 7 bases and the V segment lost 8 bases, leaving 7 bases of the junction unmatched. The CDR3 is made up of 15 amino acids. The CDR3 here is CASRLAGGPGNEQFF. In nucleotides, the CDR3 is TGTGCCAGCCGACTAGCGGGAGGGCCAGGTAATGAGCAGTTCTTC.

Comments on this clonotype: A read error may account for a junction end that differs from germline. The chain recombines TRBV12-3 or TRBV12-4 with TRBJ2-1; unclear D gene. The CDR3 spans 12 residues. CDR3 loop: CASSLTYSEQFF. CDR3 DNA sequence: TGTGCCAGCAGTTTAACTTACAGTGAGCAGTTCTTC.

There are a few counts of this clonotype. The chain carries TRBV20-1 and TRBJ2-7; TRBD1 matches at 7 bases. Germline CDR1 and CDR2: DFQATT and SNEGSKA (reference sequence). V trimming: 6 bases; J trimming: 3 bases; junction bases outside the gene matches: 8. The CDR3 consists of 13 residues. In DNA form, the CDR3 reads TGCAGTGCAGGACCGGGACAGAGCTACGAGCAGTACTTC. This translates into CSAGPGQSYEQYF.

This clonotype showed up many times. The CDR3 nucleotides are TGTGCCAGCAAGAGAAGCGGGAGCTCCTACAATGAGCAGTTCTTC. It encodes CASKRSGSSYNEQFF. The chain couples TRBV6-1 to TRBJ2-1, with 8 bases identical to TRBD2. Per germline, CDR1 MNHNS and CDR2 SASEGT. The CDR3 length is 15 residues. The trim removed 7 bases at V and 0 bases at J, leaving 5 bases unmatched.

V is TRBV28 and J is TRBJ1-1; no reliable D call. This CDR3 has 14 residues. Germline V CDR1 and CDR2: MDHEN, SYDVKM. V lost 3 bases and J 3 bases, leaving 11 bases between the germline ends. CDR3 sequence: CASSLSWSHTEAFF. CDR3 nucleotides: TGTGCCAGCAGTTTGTCCTGGTCGCACACTGAAGCTTTCTTT.

This clonotype was observed a handful of times. The chain is built from TRBV4-1 and TRBJ2-7; D is unresolved. V lost 0 bases, J lost 2 bases, and 11 bases lay in between. Germline V CDR1 and CDR2: MGHRA, YSYEKL. CDR3 length: 15 residues. Here the CDR3 reads CASSQDLDTTYEQYF. CDR3 DNA sequence: TGCGCCAGCAGCCAAGATCTAGACACAACCTACGAGCAGTACTTC.

This clonotype was recorded a few times. The V gene is TRBV7-9, the J gene TRBJ2-3; D possibly corresponds to TRBD2 (6 bases). Germline CDR1 SEHNR, CDR2 FQNEAQ (reference sequence). This CDR3 has 17 residues. The V end was cut by 5 bases, the J end by 4 bases, with 22 bases between. CDR3 nucleotide sequence: TGTGCCAGCAGCCCCAAGGGTCTTGCGGGAATTGCAGATACGCAGTATTTT. As protein: CASSPKGLAGIADTQYF.

The gene calls are TRBV12-3 or TRBV12-4 and TRBJ2-4; no firm D call. V lost 1 base to trimming and J lost 0 bases, with 7 bases between them. The CDR3 spans 15 residues. DNA of the CDR3: TGTGCCAGCAGTTTAGGGGATCTAGCCAAAAACATTCAGTACTTC. This gives the protein CASSLGDLAKNIQYF.

Many counts were recorded for this clonotype. The V and J genes are TRBV25-1 and TRBJ2-7; 10 bases match TRBD2. This CDR3 is built from 18 residues. V trimming: 5 bases; J trimming: 4 bases; junction bases outside the gene matches: 17. The germline CDR1 and CDR2 sequences are MGHDK and SYGVNS. For the CDR3, the DNA is TGTGCCAGCAGTCCCGGGGTTAAGGGCGGACTAGCGGATTACGAGCAGTACTTC. Its translation is CASSPGVKGGLADYEQYF.

This clonotype was seen at least ten times. V usage is TRBV27 and J usage is TRBJ2-1, with D maybe TRBD2 (6 bases). This CDR3 has 15 amino acids. V lost 7 bases and J lost 8, with 21 bases in between. Germline V gives CDR1 MNHEY, CDR2 SMNVEV (reference sequence). CDR3 in DNA: TGTGCCAGCACAAGGTGGGGACTGGCTGACGATGAGCAGTTCTTC. This codes for CASTRWGLADDEQFF.

The chain couples TRBV5-1 to TRBJ2-1; 7 nucleotides align to TRBD2. Germline V lookup: CDR1 SGHRS, CDR2 YFSETQ. Trimming cost V 4 bases and J 7 bases; bases outside gene matches: 11. CDR3 size: 15 residues. This CDR3 reads CASSPSAGALNEQFF. CDR3 bases: TGCGCCAGCAGCCCCTCGGCGGGAGCCCTTAATGAGCAGTTCTTC.

The V call is TRBV5-5, the J call TRBJ2-1; weak D call: TRBD2 (6 bases). This CDR3 contains 14 residues. Germline CDR1 SGHKS, CDR2 YYEKEE (reference sequence). V was shortened by 7 bases and J by 9 bases, with 20 bases between the two germline ends. CDR3 in amino acids: CASAGLLILGEQFF. DNA of the CDR3: TGTGCCAGCGCGGGACTCCTGATTTTGGGTGAGCAGTTCTTC.

The chain combines TRBV20-1 with TRBJ2-7; possibly TRBD1 for D (5 bases). Germline assignment: CDR1 DFQATT and CDR2 SNEGSKA (reference sequence). The CDR3 loop spans 14 amino acids. V was trimmed by 1 base and J by 2 bases, leaving 12 bases between them. This CDR3 reads CSARGYGATYEQYF. As DNA, the CDR3 is TGCAGTGCTAGAGGATATGGGGCAACCTACGAGCAGTACTTC.

V and J are TRBV19 and TRBJ1-5; D gene unclear. The CDR3 runs 13 residues. V dropped 4 bases and J dropped 5 bases, with 9 bases sitting between them. The germline V gene has CDR1 LNHDA and CDR2 SQIVND (reference sequence). The CDR3 DNA is TGTGCCAGTAGTACCTACCCACATCAGCCCCAGCATTTT. This codes for CASSTYPHQPQHF. Drawing the rest from reference TRBV19 and TRBJ1-5, the complete variable domain is DGGITQSPKYLFRKEGQNVTLSCEQNLNHDAMYWYRQDPGQGLRLIYYSQIVNDFQKGDIAEGYSVSREKKESFPLTVTSAQKNPTAFYLCASSTYPHQPQHFGDGTRLSIL.

Many counts were recorded for this clonotype. The chain combines TRBV6-1 with TRBJ1-1; 9 bases align to TRBD1. The CDR3 totals 13 residues. Germline CDR1 and CDR2: MNHNS and SASEGT. Losses at the gene ends were 7 bases for V and 8 bases for J; bases not matched to a gene: 8. The DNA of the CDR3 is TGTGCCAGCATCTTAACCGGACAGGGGGAAGCTTTCTTT. Translated, it gives CASILTGQGEAFF.